These 24 T cell receptor beta chains were all obtained from the same sample, sequenced in a study of blood T cells in healthy people across ages. With a J-beta primer mix and a sample-barcoded 5' primer, a second PCR ran about 7 to 12 cycles. TCRdb reprocessed the 5' RACE reads with MiXCR, giving one entry per CDR3 protein. The table records some 760,000 distinct CDR3 sequences, about 25% of them present only once. The same data also contributed to another study, on T cells of mothers and their children.

Sequencing was performed on blood. These receptors were obtained from a boy aged 5-17 years in good health.

The chain has TRBV3-1 and TRBJ1-1, with TRBD1 matching over 7 bases. Unmatched junction bases numbered 5, after V lost 6 bases and J lost 7 bases. The CDR3 has 12 amino acids. In germline, CDR1 is LGHDT, CDR2 YNNKEL (reference sequence). CDR3 in amino acids: CASSRQGGEAFF. The DNA for the CDR3 is TGTGCCAGCAGTCGACAGGGCGGTGAAGCTTTCTTT.

The chain links TRBV20-1 to TRBJ2-5, with 7 nucleotides matching TRBD2. The CDR3 consists of 15 residues. The V gene's germline CDR1 is DFQATT and CDR2 SNEGSKA (reference sequence). Trimming at V came to 6 bases and at J to 3 bases, leaving 13 bases not matched to a gene. In nucleotides, the CDR3 is TGCAGTGCCCTCTCTCCCCGGGGGGTGAAAGAGACCCAGTACTTC. It encodes CSALSPRGVKETQYF.

The V call is TRBV4-2, the J call TRBJ2-5; D is undetermined. The end of the DNA is better explained by TRBJ2-1, so the J call may be wrong. The germline V gene has CDR1 LGHNA and CDR2 YNFKEQ. The CDR3 has 13 amino acids. DNA for the CDR3: TGTGCCAGCAGCCAAGAGGTTTCCGGTGAGCAGTTCTTC. Its protein product is CASSQEVSGEQFF.

This clonotype appeared a few times. The chain couples TRBV6-1 to TRBJ2-7; D might be TRBD2 (6 bases). The V gene lost 7 bases and the J gene lost 1 base, with 26 bases spanning the gap. Germline-derived CDR1 and CDR2 are MNHNS and SASEGT. This CDR3 has 18 amino acids. For the CDR3, the DNA is TGTGCCAGCACCCTTCGAAATAGCCGGAGTGGGAGGTCCTACGAGCAGTACTTC. It yields the protein CASTLRNSRSGRSYEQYF.

A few counts support this clonotype. The J gene is TRBJ1-1, the V gene TRBV4-2; D ambiguous. Germline CDR1 LGHNA, CDR2 YNFKEQ. Between the trimmed V and J ends, which lost 0 bases and 6 bases, there was a span of 8 bases. The CDR3 totals 13 residues. The chain's CDR3 is CASSQDGHSEAFF. Here the CDR3 DNA reads TGTGCCAGCAGCCAAGATGGGCATTCTGAAGCTTTCTTT.

A remark on this clonotype: A read error may produce the germline difference seen at one junction end. V gene TRBV24-1 combines with J gene TRBJ2-1; D might be TRBD1 or TRBD2, each matching 5 bases. This CDR3 contains 13 residues. CDR1 and CDR2 from the germline V gene are KGHDR and SFDVKD. CDR3 nucleotides: TGTGCCTCTCCGGGACCCGATGGCGTTGAGCGGTTCTTC. Translating it yields CASPGPDGVERFF.

The V call is TRBV7-2, the J call TRBJ1-2, with D unresolved. Germline loops: CDR1 SGHTA, CDR2 FQGNSA. This CDR3 region has 12 residues. Trimming took 3 bases from V and 4 from J, leaving 6 bases between them. CDR3 protein: CASSFGSYGYTF. CDR3 nucleotide sequence: TGTGCCAGCAGCTTCGGGAGCTATGGCTACACCTTC.

Only a few counts were recorded for this clonotype. The chain combines TRBV28 with TRBJ2-5, with a tentative D call TRBD1 (5 bases). The V gene lost 3 bases and the J gene lost 6 bases, with 8 bases spanning the gap. There are 12 residues in the CDR3. Germline loops: CDR1 MDHEN, CDR2 SYDVKM. CDR3 in amino acids: CASSFNRKTQYF. CDR3 DNA: TGTGCCAGCAGTTTTAACAGGAAGACCCAGTACTTC.

This clonotype was detected a few times. V is TRBV5-1 and J is TRBJ1-4, with D possibly TRBD1 on 5 matching bases. Trimming shortened V by 4 bases and J by 4 bases, and 17 bases separated the two germline ends. The CDR3 has 16 amino acids. Germline V gene data show CDR1 as SGHRS and CDR2 as YFSETQ. CDR3 loop: CASSEDPRARNEKLFF. The CDR3 DNA reads TGCGCCAGCAGCGAGGACCCCAGGGCCCGTAATGAAAAACTGTTTTTT.

This clonotype has only a few counts. One end of the junction fails to match germline, which may point to a read error. CDR3 residues: CASSPGLGYEQCF. As DNA, the CDR3 is TGTGCCAGCAGTCCGGGACTAGGCTACGAGCAGTGCTTC. The chain is built from TRBV27 and TRBJ2-5; 8 bases line up with TRBD2. The germline V gene encodes CDR1 MNHEY and CDR2 SMNVEV (reference sequence). The CDR3 covers 13 residues.

This clonotype occurred a few times. The chain couples TRBV12-3 or TRBV12-4 to TRBJ2-7, with D possibly TRBD2 on 6 matching bases. The V end lost 7 bases, the J end lost 2 bases, and 12 bases lay between the germline ends. The CDR3 sequence is 13 residues long. The CDR3 sequence: CASTWGVTYEQYF. The CDR3 DNA is TGTGCCAGCACCTGGGGGGTAACCTACGAGCAGTACTTC.

This clonotype was observed a handful of times. This CDR3 is CASSLTSPLGDEQFF. CDR3 coding DNA: TGTGCCAGCAGCCTCACTAGCCCGTTGGGCGATGAGCAGTTCTTC. V is TRBV14 and J is TRBJ2-1; tentative D call: TRBD2 (6 bases). The ends were cut back, 4 bases at V and 8 bases at J, with 18 bases in the middle. Germline lookup yields CDR1 SGHDN and CDR2 FVKESK. This CDR3 comprises 15 residues.

This clonotype has a handful of counts. The rearrangement uses TRBV29-1 and TRBJ2-3; no clear D gene. V gave up 3 bases and J gave up 1 base, with 8 bases separating them. The CDR3 loop spans 13 amino acids. Looked up from germline, CDR1 is SQVTM and CDR2 is ANQGSEA. Here the CDR3 reads CSVDGPGTDTQYF. In nucleotides, the CDR3 is TGCAGCGTTGATGGGCCAGGCACAGATACGCAGTATTTT.

The chain links TRBV5-6 to TRBJ2-5, with D possibly TRBD2 on 6 matching bases. From germline, CDR1 is SGHDT and CDR2 YYEEEE. V gave up 0 bases and J gave up 5 bases, with 14 bases separating them. The CDR3 is 15 amino acids. This CDR3 reads CASSLVRGMVETQYF. Here the CDR3 DNA reads TGTGCCAGCAGCTTGGTGCGGGGCATGGTGGAGACCCAGTACTTC.

This clonotype has more than one count but fewer than ten. The J gene is TRBJ2-7, the V gene TRBV28; D is perhaps TRBD1 (6 bases). The V gene lost 6 bases and the J gene lost 2 bases, with 14 bases spanning the gap. This CDR3 comprises 14 residues. The germline V gene has CDR1 MDHEN and CDR2 SYDVKM. The CDR3 here is CASRSPGQTYEQYF. The DNA of the CDR3 is TGTGCCAGCAGATCACCAGGACAGACCTACGAGCAGTACTTC.

This clonotype was observed a few times. V and J are TRBV29-1 and TRBJ2-3, with D uncertain. The germline V gene has CDR1 SQVTM and CDR2 ANQGSEA. V dropped 5 bases and J dropped 0 bases, with 6 bases sitting between them. The length of the CDR3 is 12 residues. CDR3 nucleotide sequence: TGCAGCGTTTCTCCCAGCACAGATACGCAGTATTTT. It translates to CSVSPSTDTQYF.

This chain links TRBV2 with TRBJ1-2; the D gene is possibly TRBD1 (6 bases). The V gene's germline CDR1 is SNHLY and CDR2 FYNNEI. The CDR3 extends over 15 amino acids. V lost 4 bases to trimming and J lost 0 bases, with 12 bases between them. CDR3 nucleotides: TGTGCCAGCAGTGCCAGCGGACAGCCTAACTATGGCTACACCTTC. As protein: CASSASGQPNYGYTF.

The rearrangement joins TRBV10-3 to TRBJ2-7; TRBD2 matches 9 bases. V lost 2 bases to trimming and J lost 6 bases; unmatched junction nucleotides: 5. In germline, CDR1 is ENHRY, CDR2 SYGVKD. CDR3 length: 14 amino acids. The chain's CDR3 is CAISERREGIEQYF. As DNA, the CDR3 is TGTGCCATCAGTGAGAGGCGGGAGGGAATCGAGCAGTACTTC.

Only a few counts were recorded for this clonotype. The V and J genes are TRBV20-1 and TRBJ1-4; D is unclear. Germline CDR1 is DFQATT and CDR2 is SNEGSKA (reference sequence). This CDR3 has 14 residues. V shed 6 bases and J shed 8 bases, with 19 bases lying between them. The CDR3 reads CSAERFEGLEKLFF. The CDR3 DNA sequence: TGCAGTGCCGAGAGGTTTGAGGGATTGGAAAAACTGTTTTTT.

Concerning this clonotype itself: The junction departs from the called germline gene at one end, perhaps through a read error. This chain connects TRBV12-3 or TRBV12-4 to TRBJ2-3; 7 bases fit TRBD2. CDR3 length equals 16 residues. CDR3 nucleotide sequence: TGTGCCAGCAGCTTAGCGGGCCGGCATGGCACAGATACGCAGTATTTT. This encodes CASSLAGRHGTDTQYF.

The genes are TRBV20-1 and TRBJ2-4; D is tentatively TRBD1 or TRBD2 (5 bases each). The germline V gene encodes CDR1 DFQATT and CDR2 SNEGSKA (reference sequence). Deletions cut 0 bases from V and 5 bases from J, with 17 bases between. The CDR3 has 16 amino acids. CDR3 region: CSARDLVGARQNIQYF. The DNA of the CDR3 is TGCAGTGCTAGAGATCTTGTCGGGGCAAGACAAAACATTCAGTACTTC.

In this sample, this clonotype turned up a few times. V usage is TRBV28 and J usage is TRBJ1-2; no firm D call. Germline V gene sequence: CDR1 MDHEN, CDR2 SYDVKM. The CDR3 sequence is 11 residues long. V was cut by 4 bases and J by 8 bases, with 8 bases left in between. The DNA for the CDR3 is TGTGCCAGCAGTTCGGCTGTAGGCTACACCTTC. As protein: CASSSAVGYTF.

The chain combines TRBV5-1 with TRBJ1-5; D is undetermined. This CDR3 comprises 15 residues. Trimming stripped 4 bases from V and 0 bases from J, with 11 bases between. Germline V gives CDR1 SGHRS, CDR2 YFSETQ. CDR3 amino acids: CASSTDPLSNQPQHF. In DNA form, the CDR3 reads TGCGCCAGCAGCACGGACCCACTTAGCAATCAGCCCCAGCATTTT.

J is TRBJ2-5 and V is TRBV5-5; no firm D call. With the DNA end fitting TRBJ2-7 better, the J assignment may be wrong. Germline CDR1 reads SGHKS; CDR2 reads YYEKEE (reference sequence). CDR3 length: 15 amino acids. The CDR3 protein is CASSLEVEGTYEQYF. Here the CDR3 DNA reads TGTGCCAGCAGCTTGGAAGTAGAAGGCACCTACGAGCAGTACTTC.